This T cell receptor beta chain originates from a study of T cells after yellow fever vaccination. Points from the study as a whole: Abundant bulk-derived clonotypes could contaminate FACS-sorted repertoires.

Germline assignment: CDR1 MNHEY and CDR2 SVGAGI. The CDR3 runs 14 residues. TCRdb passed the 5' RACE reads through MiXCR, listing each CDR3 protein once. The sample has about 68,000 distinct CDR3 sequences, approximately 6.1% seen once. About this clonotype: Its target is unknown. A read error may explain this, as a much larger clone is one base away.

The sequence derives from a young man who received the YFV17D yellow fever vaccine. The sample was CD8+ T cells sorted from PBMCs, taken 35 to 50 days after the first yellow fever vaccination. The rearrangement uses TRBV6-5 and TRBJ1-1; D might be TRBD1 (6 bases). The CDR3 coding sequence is TGTGCCAGCAGTTCTAGGGGGATGAACACTGAAGCTTACTTT. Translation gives CASSSRGMNTEAYF.